This T cell receptor (beta chain) was sequenced for a study of neurological immune-mediated disorders. The CDR3 is 16 residues long. V was clipped by 6 bases and J by 3 bases; unmatched bases: 13. The V gene's germline CDR1 is SQVTM and CDR2 ANQGSEA. TCRdb reanalysed the 5' RACE reads using MiXCR and keeps one entry per CDR3 protein. Among roughly 80,000 distinct CDR3 sequences listed, more than 15% were seen once. This clonotype has just a few counts. Input material: PBMCs. The rearrangement joins TRBV29-1 to TRBJ2-3; TRBD1 aligns across 9 bases. This clonotype was obtained from a woman in her thirties or forties in good health. CDR3 sequence reads: CSVGEKTGGGTDTQYF. The CDR3 DNA sequence: TGCAGCGTAGGGGAAAAGACAGGGGGGGGAACAGATACGCAGTATTTT.